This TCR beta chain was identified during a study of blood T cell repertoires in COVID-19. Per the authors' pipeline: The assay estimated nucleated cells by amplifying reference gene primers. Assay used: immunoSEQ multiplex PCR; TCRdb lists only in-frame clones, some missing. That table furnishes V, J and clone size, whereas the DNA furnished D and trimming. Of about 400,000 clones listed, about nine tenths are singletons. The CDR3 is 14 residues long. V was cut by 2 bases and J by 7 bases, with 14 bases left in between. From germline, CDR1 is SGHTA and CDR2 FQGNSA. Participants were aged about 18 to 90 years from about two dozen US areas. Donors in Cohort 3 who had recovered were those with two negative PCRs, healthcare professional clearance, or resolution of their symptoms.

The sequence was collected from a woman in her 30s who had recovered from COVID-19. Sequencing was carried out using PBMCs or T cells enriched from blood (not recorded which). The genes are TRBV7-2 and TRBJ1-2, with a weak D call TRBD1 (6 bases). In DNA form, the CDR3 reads TGTGCCAGCAGCTTATCAGGGGTCCCGACTGGCTACACCTTC. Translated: CASSLSGVPTGYTF.